The clone carrying this T cell receptor (beta chain) has only one observation. The ends were cut back, 4 bases at V and 0 bases at J, with 10 bases in the middle. The CDR3 sequence is 15 residues long. Germline lookup yields CDR1 MGHRA and CDR2 YSYEKL. This table comes from immunoSEQ multiplex PCR, and its TCRdb copy is limited to in-frame clones, with some not included. The sample lists hundreds of thousands of clones, 83% occurring once. Specified treatment: approximately 18 received Ad26.COV2.S at low or high dose, single or two shots; roughly five received placebo; per-sample allocation not given. On day 63 after the first injection, vaccine and placebo recipients gave samples. This entry belongs to a study of Ad26.COV2.S vaccination and SARS-CoV-2 variants.

The receptor comes from a person between 18 and 60 years old who received the Ad26.COV2.S COVID-19 vaccine or a placebo. This chain links TRBV4-1 with TRBJ1-5; D not certain. This specimen consisted of peripheral blood, obtained in a trial of Ad26.COV2.S vaccine versus placebo. CDR3 coding DNA: TGCGCCAGCAGCCCTTTTAGGAATAGCAATCAGCCCCAGCATTTT. Translated: CASSPFRNSNQPQHF.